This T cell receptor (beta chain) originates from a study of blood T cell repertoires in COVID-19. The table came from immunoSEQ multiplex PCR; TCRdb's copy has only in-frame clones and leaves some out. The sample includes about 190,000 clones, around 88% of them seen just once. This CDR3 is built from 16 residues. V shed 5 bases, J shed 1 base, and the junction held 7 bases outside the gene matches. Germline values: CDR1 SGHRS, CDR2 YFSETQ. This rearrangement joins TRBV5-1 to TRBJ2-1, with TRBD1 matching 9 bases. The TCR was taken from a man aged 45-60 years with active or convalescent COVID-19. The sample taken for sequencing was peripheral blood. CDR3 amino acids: CASRTSQGASYNEQFF. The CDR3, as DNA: TGCGCCAGCAGAACCTCACAGGGGGCGTCCTACAATGAGCAGTTCTTC.